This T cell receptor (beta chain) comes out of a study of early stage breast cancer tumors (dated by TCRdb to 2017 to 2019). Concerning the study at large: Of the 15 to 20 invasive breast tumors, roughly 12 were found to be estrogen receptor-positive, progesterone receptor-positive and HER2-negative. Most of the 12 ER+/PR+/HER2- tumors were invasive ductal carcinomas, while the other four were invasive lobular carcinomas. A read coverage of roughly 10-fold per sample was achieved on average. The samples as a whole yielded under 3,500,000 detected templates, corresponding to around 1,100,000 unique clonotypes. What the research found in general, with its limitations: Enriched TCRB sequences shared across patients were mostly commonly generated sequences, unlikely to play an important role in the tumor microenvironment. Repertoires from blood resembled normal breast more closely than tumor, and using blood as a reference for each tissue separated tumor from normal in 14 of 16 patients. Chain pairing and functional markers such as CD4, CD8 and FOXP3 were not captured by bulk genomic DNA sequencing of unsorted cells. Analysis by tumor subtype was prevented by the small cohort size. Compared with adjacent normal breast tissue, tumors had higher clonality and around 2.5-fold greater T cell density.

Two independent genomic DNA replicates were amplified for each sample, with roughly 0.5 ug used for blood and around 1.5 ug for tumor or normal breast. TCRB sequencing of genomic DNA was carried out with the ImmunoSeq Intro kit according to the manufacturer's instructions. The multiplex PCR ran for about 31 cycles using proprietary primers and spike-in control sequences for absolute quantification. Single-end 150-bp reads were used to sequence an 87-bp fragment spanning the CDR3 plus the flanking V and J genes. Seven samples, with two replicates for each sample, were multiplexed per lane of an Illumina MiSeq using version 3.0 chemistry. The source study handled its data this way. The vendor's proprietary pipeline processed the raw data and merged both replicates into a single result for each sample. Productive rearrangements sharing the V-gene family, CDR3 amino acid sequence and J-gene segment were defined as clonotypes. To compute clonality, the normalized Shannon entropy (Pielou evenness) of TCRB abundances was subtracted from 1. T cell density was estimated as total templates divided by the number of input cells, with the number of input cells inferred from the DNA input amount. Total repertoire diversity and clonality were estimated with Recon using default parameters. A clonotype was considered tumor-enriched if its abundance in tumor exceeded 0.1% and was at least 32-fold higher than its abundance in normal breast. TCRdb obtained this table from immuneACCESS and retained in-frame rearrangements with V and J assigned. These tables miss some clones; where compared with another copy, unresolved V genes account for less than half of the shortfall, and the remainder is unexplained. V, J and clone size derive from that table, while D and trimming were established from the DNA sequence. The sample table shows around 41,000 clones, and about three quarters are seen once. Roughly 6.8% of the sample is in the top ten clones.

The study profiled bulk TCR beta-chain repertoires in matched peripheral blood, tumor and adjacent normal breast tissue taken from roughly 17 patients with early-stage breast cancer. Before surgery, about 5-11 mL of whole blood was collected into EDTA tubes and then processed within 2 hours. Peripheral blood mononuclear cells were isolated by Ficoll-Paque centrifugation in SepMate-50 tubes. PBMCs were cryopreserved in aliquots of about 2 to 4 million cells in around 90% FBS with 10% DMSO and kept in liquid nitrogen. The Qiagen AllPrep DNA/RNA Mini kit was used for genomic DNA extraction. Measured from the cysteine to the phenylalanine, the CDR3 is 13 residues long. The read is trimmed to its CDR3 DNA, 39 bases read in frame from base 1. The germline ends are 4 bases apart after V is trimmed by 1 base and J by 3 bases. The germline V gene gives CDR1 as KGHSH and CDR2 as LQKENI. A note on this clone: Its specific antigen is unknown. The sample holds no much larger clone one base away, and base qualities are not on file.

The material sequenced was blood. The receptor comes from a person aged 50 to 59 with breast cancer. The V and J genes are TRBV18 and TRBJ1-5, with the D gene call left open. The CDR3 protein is CASSPRANQPQHF. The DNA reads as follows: TGTGCCAGCTCACCACGGGCCAATCAGCCCCAGCATTTT.